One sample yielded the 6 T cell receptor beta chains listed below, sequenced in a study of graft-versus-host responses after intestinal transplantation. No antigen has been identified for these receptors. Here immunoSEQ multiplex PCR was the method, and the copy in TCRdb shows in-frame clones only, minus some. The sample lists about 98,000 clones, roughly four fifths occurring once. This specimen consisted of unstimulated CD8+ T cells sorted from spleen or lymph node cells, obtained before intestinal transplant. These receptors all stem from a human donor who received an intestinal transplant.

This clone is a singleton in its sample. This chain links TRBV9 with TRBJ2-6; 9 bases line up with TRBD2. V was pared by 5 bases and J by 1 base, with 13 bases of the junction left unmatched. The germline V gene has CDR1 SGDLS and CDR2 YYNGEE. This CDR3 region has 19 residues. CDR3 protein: CASSESEGLAISGANVLTF. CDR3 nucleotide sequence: TGTGCCAGCAGTGAAAGTGAGGGACTAGCAATATCTGGGGCCAACGTCCTGACTTTC.

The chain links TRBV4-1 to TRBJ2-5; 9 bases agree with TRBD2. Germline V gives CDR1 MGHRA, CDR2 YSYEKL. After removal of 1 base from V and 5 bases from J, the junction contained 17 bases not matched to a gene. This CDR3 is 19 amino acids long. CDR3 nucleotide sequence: TGCGCCAGCAGCCAAGGCTGGGTCGGTGCGGGGGGGCCGTGGGAGACCCAGTACTTC. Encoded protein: CASSQGWVGAGGPWETQYF.

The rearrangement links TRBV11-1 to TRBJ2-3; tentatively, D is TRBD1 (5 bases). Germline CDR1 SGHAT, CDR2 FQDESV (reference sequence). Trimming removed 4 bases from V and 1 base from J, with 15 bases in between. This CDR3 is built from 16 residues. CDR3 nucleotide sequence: TGTGCCAGCAGCTACCAAACGGACACCGGCACAGATACGCAGTATTTT. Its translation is CASSYQTDTGTDTQYF. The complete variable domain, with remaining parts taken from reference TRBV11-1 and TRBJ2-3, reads EAEVAQSPRYKITEKSQAVAFWCDPISGHATLYWYRQILGQGPELLVQFQDESVVDDSQLPKDRFSAERLKGVDSTLKIQPAELGDSAMYLCASSYQTDTGTDTQYFGPGTRLTVL.

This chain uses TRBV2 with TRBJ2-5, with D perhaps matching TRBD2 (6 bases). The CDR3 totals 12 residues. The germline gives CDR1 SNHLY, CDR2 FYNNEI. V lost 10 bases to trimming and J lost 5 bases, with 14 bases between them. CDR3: CATVRGDETQYF. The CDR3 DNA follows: TGTGCCACCGTCCGCGGGGATGAGACCCAGTACTTC.

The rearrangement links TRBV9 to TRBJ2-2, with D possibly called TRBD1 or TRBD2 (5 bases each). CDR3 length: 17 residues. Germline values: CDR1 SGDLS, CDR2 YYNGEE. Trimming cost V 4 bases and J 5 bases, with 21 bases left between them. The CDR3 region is CASSPRVRLGETGELFF. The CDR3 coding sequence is TGTGCCAGCAGCCCTCGGGTCCGACTGGGGGAGACCGGGGAGCTGTTTTTT.

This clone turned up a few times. The CDR3 DNA reads TGTGCCAGCAGTCCCACAGGTCTTAGCACAGATACGCAGTATTTT. This sequence encodes CASSPTGLSTDTQYF. The rearrangement links TRBV27 to TRBJ2-3, with D perhaps matching TRBD1 (5 bases). Trimming took off 5 bases at V and 0 bases at J, with 12 bases between the two ends. Per the germline V gene, CDR1 is MNHEY and CDR2 is SMNVEV (reference sequence). The CDR3 totals 15 residues.